Presented here are 30 T cell receptor beta chains from one specimen sequenced in a study of PD-1 blockade in classical Hodgkin lymphoma. Following autologous stem cell transplantation, relapse occurred in every patient, and exposure to brentuximab vedotin varied. This table comes from immunoSEQ multiplex PCR, and its TCRdb copy is limited to in-frame clones, with some not included. The table records some 96,000 clones, about nine tenths of them present only once. Sample: peripheral blood mononuclear cells (PBMCs), taken at baseline. These receptors were taken from a human donor with classical Hodgkin lymphoma.

This sequence joins TRBV30 and TRBJ2-7; 14 nucleotides align to TRBD2. V trimming: 3 bases; J trimming: 6 bases; junction bases outside the gene matches: 13. The germline gives CDR1 GTSNPN, CDR2 SVGIG (reference sequence). The CDR3 contains 17 residues. CDR3 loop: CAWRGTSGSIWFGEQYF. In DNA, the CDR3 is TGTGCCTGGAGGGGGACTAGCGGGAGCATATGGTTTGGCGAGCAGTACTTC.

The genes are TRBV27 and TRBJ2-1; D not resolved. CDR3 size: 14 residues. Germline CDR1 is MNHEY and CDR2 is SMNVEV (reference sequence). The V end was cut by 3 bases, the J end by 3 bases, with 9 bases between. The CDR3 DNA reads TGTGCCAGCAGTTTGGTTGGCAACTACAATGAGCAGTTCTTC. Residues: CASSLVGNYNEQFF.

The chain has TRBV29-1 and TRBJ2-3; 9 nucleotides agree with TRBD2. The CDR3 is made up of 15 amino acids. Germline values: CDR1 SQVTM, CDR2 ANQGSEA. Unmatched junction bases numbered 5, after V lost 0 bases and J lost 4 bases. The CDR3 is CSVEEASGEADTQYF. In nucleotides, the CDR3 is TGCAGCGTTGAAGAGGCTAGCGGGGAAGCAGATACGCAGTATTTT.

The V gene is TRBV7-9, the J gene TRBJ2-5; a possible D gene is TRBD1 (5 bases). This CDR3 is 16 amino acids long. CDR1 SEHNR and CDR2 FQNEAQ come from the germline V gene (reference sequence). The V end was cut by 2 bases, the J end by 2 bases, with 15 bases between. The CDR3 loop is CASSLLTGVTQETQYF. CDR3 in DNA: TGTGCCAGCAGCTTACTTACAGGCGTGACACAAGAGACCCAGTACTTC.

The V gene is TRBV7-9, the J gene TRBJ2-4, with TRBD2 matching over 15 bases. The germline CDR1 and CDR2 sequences are SEHNR and FQNEAQ (reference sequence). This CDR3 spans 15 amino acids. The ends lost 5 bases at V and 8 bases at J; junction bases unmatched: 4. Here the CDR3 DNA reads TGTGCCAGCAGCGGACTAGCGGGAGGGCCATACATTCAGTACTTC. It is translated as CASSGLAGGPYIQYF.

This rearrangement joins TRBV28 to TRBJ1-1; D gene uncertain. V gave up 5 bases and J gave up 8 bases, with 12 bases separating them. Germline CDR1 and CDR2: MDHEN and SYDVKM. CDR3 size: 12 residues. The CDR3 coding sequence is TGTGCCAGCAGTCCTCGGAGTGCGGAAGCTTTCTTT. Protein sequence: CASSPRSAEAFF.

This clone was detected only a few times. The rearrangement joins TRBV27 to TRBJ2-1; no clear D. The CDR3 is 17 amino acids. With 7 bases removed from V and 2 bases from J, the gap between germline ends came to 21 bases. Germline V lookup: CDR1 MNHEY, CDR2 SMNVEV (reference sequence). CDR3 DNA sequence: TGTGCCAGCATCAATAGGAAGACTCGACAACCCTACAATGAGCAGTTCTTC. It specifies CASINRKTRQPYNEQFF.

This sequence joins TRBV15 and TRBJ2-1; TRBD1 agrees at 7 bases. Germline lookup yields CDR1 LNHNV and CDR2 YYDKDF (reference sequence). The CDR3 extends over 14 amino acids. Trimming removed 0 bases from V and 13 bases from J; junction bases left unmatched: 9. The CDR3 DNA sequence: TGTGCCACCAGCAGAGATCGGGGACAGCTAGTTCAGTTCTTC. Translated, it gives CATSRDRGQLVQFF.

The rearrangement joins TRBV30 to TRBJ1-2, with 7 positions matching TRBD1. The length of the CDR3 is 12 residues. The germline V gene encodes CDR1 GTSNPN and CDR2 SVGIG (reference sequence). J gave up 8 bases and V 3 bases, and 6 bases lay outside the gene matches. The CDR3 DNA sequence: TGTGCCTGGAGGGCAGGGGGAGAGGGCTACACCTTC. Protein: CAWRAGGEGYTF.

This sequence joins TRBV28 and TRBJ1-4; 8 bases fit TRBD1. This CDR3 contains 16 residues. V shed 6 bases and J 3 bases; nucleotides not matched to a gene: 9. The germline gives CDR1 MDHEN, CDR2 SYDVKM. The CDR3 here is CASRVPGQVPNEKLFF. CDR3 bases: TGTGCCAGCAGAGTTCCGGGACAGGTCCCTAATGAAAAACTGTTTTTT.

The chain uses TRBV2 and TRBJ2-7; D gene ambiguous. Germline V gives CDR1 SNHLY, CDR2 FYNNEI. The CDR3 sequence is 13 residues long. Trimming pared 1 base from V and 2 bases from J, leaving 6 bases between. CDR3 sequence (DNA): TGTGCCAGCAGTGAAGGCCCCACCTACGAGCAGTACTTC. Amino acid sequence: CASSEGPTYEQYF.

This clone was counted once. This chain links TRBV5-5 with TRBJ1-4; D call uncertain. V was pared by 3 bases and J by 6 bases, with 15 bases between. Per the germline V gene, CDR1 is SGHKS and CDR2 is YYEKEE (reference sequence). The CDR3 is made up of 15 amino acids. This chain's CDR3 is CASSSVTGVYEKLFF. As DNA, the CDR3 is TGTGCCAGCAGCTCGGTGACGGGCGTTTATGAAAAACTGTTTTTT.

The chain is built from TRBV4-1 and TRBJ2-5; 7 bases match TRBD2. There are 16 residues in the CDR3. V lost 0 bases to trimming and J lost 7 bases; unmatched junction nucleotides: 11. The germline V gene has CDR1 MGHRA and CDR2 YSYEKL. The CDR3 region has the DNA TGCGCCAGCAGCCAAGATCCAGCGGGGAAATTAGGGACCCAGTACTTC. This translates into CASSQDPAGKLGTQYF.

This clone was counted between two and nine times. The chain employs TRBV14 and TRBJ2-2; 8 nucleotides agree with TRBD2. This CDR3 spans 13 amino acids. With 7 bases clipped from V and 7 bases from J, the junction kept 5 bases outside the gene matches. Germline-derived CDR1 and CDR2 are SGHDN and FVKESK. The CDR3 here is CASTSGGFGELFF. The CDR3 DNA follows: TGTGCCAGCACCAGCGGGGGATTCGGGGAGCTGTTTTTT. Looking up the rest from reference TRBV14 and TRBJ2-2 gives the full variable domain: EAGVTQFPSHSVIEKGQTVTLRCDPISGHDNLYWYRRVMGKEIKFLLHFVKESKQDESGMPNNRFLAERTGGTYSTLKVQPAELEDSGVYFCASTSGGFGELFFGEGSRLTVL.

V is TRBV29-1 and J is TRBJ1-3; possible D gene TRBD1, 5 bases. CDR3 length equals 17 residues. CDR1 and CDR2 from the germline V gene are SQVTM and ANQGSEA. The V and J ends lost 6 bases and 2 bases respectively, with 23 bases between them. For the CDR3, the DNA is TGCAGCGTCCAAACGCGGGGGTCAGGGCAAACTGGAAACACCATATATTTT. Its translation: CSVQTRGSGQTGNTIYF.

V gene TRBV21-1 combines with J gene TRBJ2-1; TRBD2 was called by the table and not checked on the DNA. TRBV21-1 is given as a pseudogene. The CDR3 totals 17 residues. DNA of the CDR3: TGTGCCAGCAGCAAAGGTCCTCGGTCTCACTCTTACAATGAGCAGTTCTTC. As protein: CASSKGPRSHSYNEQFF.

This chain uses TRBV5-6 with TRBJ1-1; 7 bases match TRBD1. V trimming: 0 bases; J trimming: 1 base; junction bases outside the gene matches: 3. Per the germline V gene, CDR1 is SGHDT and CDR2 is YYEEEE. This CDR3 is built from 15 residues. The DNA for the CDR3 is TGTGCCAGCAGCTTGGGGTGGACAGGGAACACTGAAGCTTTCTTT. This gives the protein CASSLGWTGNTEAFF. The full variable domain, its missing parts supplied by reference TRBV5-6 and TRBJ1-1, is DAGVTQSPTHLIKTRGQQVTLRCSPKSGHDTVSWYQQALGQGPQFIFQYYEEEERQRGNFPDRFSGHQFPNYSSELNVNALLLGDSALYLCASSLGWTGNTEAFFGQGTRLTVV.

V is TRBV7-3 and J is TRBJ2-3; no definite D call. There are 14 residues in the CDR3. Germline loops: CDR1 SGHTA, CDR2 FQGTGA. The germline V and J ends were trimmed by 3 bases and 2 bases, with 9 bases remaining between them. In DNA, the CDR3 is TGTGCCAGCAGCTTTCCCCCGTCCACAGATACGCAGTATTTT. It encodes CASSFPPSTDTQYF.

As for this clone: This same CDR3 is encoded by further DNA sequences in the sample. The rearrangement joins TRBV27 to TRBJ2-1, with 10 bases matching TRBD2. Trimming cost V 6 bases and J 1 base; bases outside gene matches: 3. The CDR3 is made up of 15 amino acids. Germline CDR1 is MNHEY and CDR2 is SMNVEV (reference sequence). The CDR3 loop is CASSRSGRSYNEQFF. The DNA for the CDR3 is TGTGCCAGCAGCCGTAGCGGGAGGTCCTACAATGAGCAGTTCTTC.

This clone turned up a few times. The chain couples TRBV9 to TRBJ2-2; D gene uncertain. The germline V gene has CDR1 SGDLS and CDR2 YYNGEE. Trimming shortened V by 0 bases and J by 5 bases, and 5 bases separated the two germline ends. This CDR3 has 13 amino acids. The CDR3 DNA follows: TGTGCCAGCAGCGTAGGGGTTACCGGGGAGCTGTTTTTT. This translates into CASSVGVTGELFF.

The V gene is TRBV6-1, the J gene TRBJ2-3; D uncertain. The CDR3 covers 15 residues. The V end was cut by 3 bases, the J end by 4 bases, with 14 bases between. Germline-derived CDR1 and CDR2 are MNHNS and SASEGT. CDR3 in amino acids: CASSDPVGPSDTQYF. The DNA for the CDR3 is TGTGCCAGCAGTGACCCGGTCGGACCCTCAGATACGCAGTATTTT.

V is TRBV27 and J is TRBJ2-7, with D tentatively TRBD1 or TRBD2 (5 bases each). V was trimmed by 3 bases and J by 3 bases, leaving 12 bases between them. The germline CDR1 and CDR2 sequences are MNHEY and SMNVEV (reference sequence). The CDR3 runs 14 residues. The CDR3: CASSFTGPYYEQYF. In nucleotides, the CDR3 is TGTGCCAGCAGTTTCACGGGACCCTACTACGAGCAGTACTTC.

V is TRBV10-1 and J is TRBJ2-5, with D perhaps matching TRBD2 (6 bases). The CDR3 extends over 15 amino acids. Trimming left V 0 bases short and J 3 bases short, with 11 bases between. CDR1 is WNHNN, CDR2 SYGVQD, per germline (reference sequence). Here the CDR3 DNA reads TGCGCCAGCAGTGAGTCGAGGGGAGGTGAAGAGACCCAGTACTTC. It yields the protein CASSESRGGEETQYF.

The chain is built from TRBV7-9 and TRBJ2-7, with D hard to call. Trimming removed 3 bases from V and 6 bases from J, with 12 bases in between. The germline V gene has CDR1 SEHNR and CDR2 FQNEAQ (reference sequence). The CDR3 contains 13 residues. In nucleotides, the CDR3 is TGTGCCAGCAGCTTGTTGGCACAGAGCGAGCAGTACTTC. Protein product: CASSLLAQSEQYF.

DNA of the CDR3: TGTGCCAGCAGCGCGGGACTCGAGCAGTACTTC. This gives the protein CASSAGLEQYF. This chain uses TRBV9 with TRBJ2-7, with a possible D match to TRBD2 (6 bases). Germline values: CDR1 SGDLS, CDR2 YYNGEE. CDR3 length equals 11 residues. Deletions cut 3 bases from V and 6 bases from J, with 7 bases between.

This clone was picked up one time. The rearrangement joins TRBV4-1 to TRBJ2-5; no reliable D call. This CDR3 region has 13 residues. The germline V and J ends were trimmed by 2 bases and 7 bases, with 11 bases remaining between them. Germline CDR1 MGHRA, CDR2 YSYEKL. CDR3 in DNA: TGCGCCAGCAGCCAACTGGGAATGGGGACCCAGTACTTC. Encoded protein: CASSQLGMGTQYF.

The V gene is TRBV27, the J gene TRBJ2-4, with a possible D match to TRBD1 (5 bases). The V and J ends lost 10 bases and 0 bases respectively, with 13 bases between them. The germline V gene encodes CDR1 MNHEY and CDR2 SMNVEV (reference sequence). The CDR3 is 14 amino acids. The CDR3 region is CATSSREAKNIQYF. CDR3 bases: TGTGCCACCTCGTCCAGGGAAGCCAAAAACATTCAGTACTTC.

The gene calls are TRBV28 and TRBJ1-4, with D uncertain. CDR1 MDHEN and CDR2 SYDVKM come from the germline V gene. Trimming took off 5 bases at V and 0 bases at J, with 10 bases between the two ends. The CDR3 contains 15 residues. The CDR3 loop is CASSEDGATNEKLFF. The CDR3 nucleotides are TGTGCCAGCAGTGAGGACGGCGCAACTAATGAAAAACTGTTTTTT.

The chain has TRBV27 and TRBJ2-3, with TRBD1 identical over 8 bases. The J segment lost 2 bases and the V segment lost 5 bases, leaving 12 bases of the junction unmatched. This CDR3 is 17 amino acids long. Germline V gene data show CDR1 as MNHEY and CDR2 as SMNVEV (reference sequence). CDR3: CASSKLAPGQDTDTQYF. The DNA of the CDR3 is TGTGCCAGCAGTAAACTAGCCCCGGGACAGGACACAGATACGCAGTATTTT.

The V gene is TRBV11-3, the J gene TRBJ2-7; 8 bases line up with TRBD2. Germline V gives CDR1 SGHNT, CDR2 YENEEA. V was pared by 1 base and J by 0 bases, with 8 bases of the junction left unmatched. The length of the CDR3 is 17 residues. CDR3 sequence reads: CASSLGEAGVPSYEQYF. CDR3 bases: TGTGCCAGCAGCTTAGGCGAAGCGGGAGTCCCCTCCTACGAGCAGTACTTC.